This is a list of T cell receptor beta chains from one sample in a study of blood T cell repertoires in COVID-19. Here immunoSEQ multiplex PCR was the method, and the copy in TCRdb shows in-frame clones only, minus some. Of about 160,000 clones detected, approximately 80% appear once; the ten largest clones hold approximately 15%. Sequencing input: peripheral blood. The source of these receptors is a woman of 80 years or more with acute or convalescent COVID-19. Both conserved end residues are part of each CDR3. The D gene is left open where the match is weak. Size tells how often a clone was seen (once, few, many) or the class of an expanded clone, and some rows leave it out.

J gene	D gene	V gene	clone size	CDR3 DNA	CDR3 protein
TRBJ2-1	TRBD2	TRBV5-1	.	TGCGCCAGCAGCTCGATCTGGACTAGCGGGAGGGCCGATCGCCACAATGAGCAGTTCTTC	CASSSIWTSGRADRHNEQFF
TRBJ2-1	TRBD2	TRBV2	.	TGTGCCAGCACACCGCGGGGGGCGGGGAATGAGCAGTTCTTC	CASTPRGAGNEQFF
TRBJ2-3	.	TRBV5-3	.	TGTGCCAGAAGCTCCGCGGGGCGGGGCCGCACAGATACGCAGTATTTT	CARSSAGRGRTDTQYF
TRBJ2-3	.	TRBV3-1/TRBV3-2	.	TGTGCCAGCAGCCAAGACGGCGCGGTTACAGATACGCAGTATTTT	CASSQDGAVTDTQYF
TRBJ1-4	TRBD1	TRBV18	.	TGTGCCAGCTCACCACCGAACAGGGGAGCTAATGAAAAACTGTTTTTT	CASSPPNRGANEKLFF
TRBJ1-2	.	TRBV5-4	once	TGTGCCAGCAGTCCCGACAGGAACGGCTACACCTTC	CASSPDRNGYTF
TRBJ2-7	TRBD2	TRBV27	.	TGTGCCAGCAGTTCCCTCCTAGCGGGGGACTACGAGCAGTACTTC	CASSSLLAGDYEQYF
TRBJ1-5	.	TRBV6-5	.	TGTGCCAGCAGGCATGAGGGTAATCAGCCCCAGCATTTT	CASRHEGNQPQHF
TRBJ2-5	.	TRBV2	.	TGTGCCAGCAGCCCCACCGGGACATACGGGACCCAGTACTTC	CASSPTGTYGTQYF
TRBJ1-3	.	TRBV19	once	TGTGCCAGTTCTGAACAGGTCGGAAACACCATATATTTT	CASSEQVGNTIYF
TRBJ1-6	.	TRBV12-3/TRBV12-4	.	TGTGCCAGCACCAAAACCAGGAATTCACCCCTCCACTTT	CASTKTRNSPLHF
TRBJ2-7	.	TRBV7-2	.	TGTGCCAGCAGCCCCGGGGTACCCAACGAGCAGTACTTC	CASSPGVPNEQYF
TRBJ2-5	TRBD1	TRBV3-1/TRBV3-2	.	TGTGCCAGCAGCCAAGGACAGGGGAGGGAGACCCAGTACTTC	CASSQGQGRETQYF
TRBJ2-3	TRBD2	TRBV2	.	TGTGCCAGCAAGGGACTAGCGGGGGGCCCCCTTCGCACAGATACGCAGTATTTT	CASKGLAGGPLRTDTQYF